This TCR beta chain was identified during a study of blood T cell repertoires in COVID-19. Germline V gene sequence: CDR1 MNHEY, CDR2 SVGAGI. The CDR3 is 15 amino acids. Trimming stripped 0 bases from V and 2 bases from J, with 8 bases between. Authors' analysis steps: Cell counts per sample came from amplifying reference gene primers. Data came from immunoSEQ multiplex PCR; TCRdb stores just in-frame clones and leaves some out. V and J calls and clone size follow that table, whereas D and trimming were derived from the DNA. The sample carries about 150,000 clones, roughly 84% recorded once. The rearrangement joins TRBV6-5 to TRBJ1-5; D not certain. The material sequenced was peripheral blood. The TCR originated in a man under 40 with COVID-19, enrolled during active disease. The CDR3 is CASSYSGQGNQPQHF. The CDR3 nucleotides are TGTGCCAGCAGTTACTCAGGCCAGGGCAATCAGCCCCAGCATTTT.